Listed below are T cell receptor beta chains from one sample, sequenced in a study of cytomegalovirus exposure and HLA in healthy donors. The data were produced by immunoSEQ multiplex PCR, yet TCRdb's version contains in-frame clones alone and is incomplete. The data show about 130,000 clones, with around 77% seen just once and 4.5% to 5.5% held by the top ten. The sequencing input was PBMCs. The receptors were sampled from a man younger than 45 in good health and CMV-seronegative. CDR3s include the opening cysteine and the closing phenylalanine or tryptophan. The D gene is left open where the match is weak. Clone size is given for some rows only: seen once, a few or many times, or a class if the clone is expanded.

abundance: once; d_gene: TRBD1; v_gene: TRBV4-1; j_gene: TRBJ1-4; CDR3aa: CASSQGQGRGNEKLFF; CDR3nt: TGCGCCAGCAGCCAGGGACAGGGTAGGGGTAATGAAAAACTGTTTTTT
abundance: -; d_gene: -; v_gene: TRBV10-2; j_gene: TRBJ1-5; CDR3aa: CASKREGGDGNQPQHF; CDR3nt: TGCGCCAGCAAGAGAGAGGGTGGAGACGGCAATCAGCCCCAGCATTTT
abundance: -; d_gene: -; v_gene: TRBV4-1; j_gene: TRBJ1-1; CDR3aa: CASSHAPESGTEAFF; CDR3nt: TGCGCCAGCAGCCATGCCCCAGAGTCGGGGACTGAAGCTTTCTTT
abundance: once; d_gene: -; v_gene: TRBV28; j_gene: TRBJ1-3; CDR3aa: CASRQYSGNTIYF; CDR3nt: TGTGCCAGCAGACAGTACTCTGGAAACACCATATATTTT
abundance: -; d_gene: TRBD1; v_gene: TRBV28; j_gene: TRBJ1-4; CDR3aa: CASSPGQGRKLFF; CDR3nt: TGTGCCAGCAGTCCCGGACAGGGGAGAAAACTGTTTTTT
abundance: -; d_gene: TRBD1; v_gene: TRBV5-8; j_gene: TRBJ1-5; CDR3aa: CASRLEQGRRQPQHF; CDR3nt: TGTGCCAGCAGATTGGAACAGGGGCGTAGGCAGCCCCAGCATTTT
abundance: -; d_gene: -; v_gene: TRBV5-8; j_gene: TRBJ2-7; CDR3aa: CASSLAAGSSSF; CDR3nt: TGTGCCAGCAGCTTGGCCGCGGGCAGCTCTTCTTTC
abundance: -; d_gene: TRBD2; v_gene: TRBV5-8; j_gene: TRBJ2-1; CDR3aa: CASSLLGTSNAGEQFF; CDR3nt: TGTGCCAGCAGCTTATTAGGGACTAGCAATGCAGGTGAGCAGTTCTTC
abundance: -; d_gene: -; v_gene: TRBV6-1; j_gene: TRBJ2-7; CDR3aa: CASNPYYEQYF; CDR3nt: TGTGCCAGCAATCCGTACTACGAGCAGTACTTC
abundance: -; d_gene: TRBD2; v_gene: TRBV10-3; j_gene: TRBJ2-1; CDR3aa: CAISESGSGRAHEQFF; CDR3nt: TGTGCCATCAGTGAGTCGGGTAGCGGGAGGGCACATGAGCAGTTCTTC
abundance: -; d_gene: -; v_gene: TRBV5-6; j_gene: TRBJ2-1; CDR3aa: CASSSDWRVLNEQFF; CDR3nt: TGTGCCAGCAGTTCGGACTGGAGGGTTCTCAATGAGCAGTTCTTC
abundance: -; d_gene: TRBD2; v_gene: TRBV28; j_gene: TRBJ2-3; CDR3aa: CASIIAGGPIDTQYF; CDR3nt: TGTGCCAGCATTATAGCGGGGGGGCCAATAGATACGCAGTATTTT
abundance: -; d_gene: TRBD2; v_gene: TRBV9; j_gene: TRBJ2-5; CDR3aa: CASNGWEGETQYF; CDR3nt: TGTGCCAGCAACGGATGGGAGGGAGAGACCCAGTACTTC
abundance: -; d_gene: -; v_gene: TRBV9; j_gene: TRBJ1-1; CDR3aa: CASSSTGYTEAFF; CDR3nt: TGTGCCAGCAGCTCAACAGGCTACACTGAAGCTTTCTTT
abundance: -; d_gene: -; v_gene: TRBV2; j_gene: TRBJ1-5; CDR3aa: CASGQNNQPQHF; CDR3nt: TGTGCCAGCGGACAGAATAATCAGCCCCAGCATTTT
abundance: -; d_gene: TRBD1; v_gene: TRBV15; j_gene: TRBJ1-2; CDR3aa: CATSSPGQSIYGYTF; CDR3nt: TGTGCCACCAGCAGCCCGGGACAGTCAATATATGGCTACACCTTC